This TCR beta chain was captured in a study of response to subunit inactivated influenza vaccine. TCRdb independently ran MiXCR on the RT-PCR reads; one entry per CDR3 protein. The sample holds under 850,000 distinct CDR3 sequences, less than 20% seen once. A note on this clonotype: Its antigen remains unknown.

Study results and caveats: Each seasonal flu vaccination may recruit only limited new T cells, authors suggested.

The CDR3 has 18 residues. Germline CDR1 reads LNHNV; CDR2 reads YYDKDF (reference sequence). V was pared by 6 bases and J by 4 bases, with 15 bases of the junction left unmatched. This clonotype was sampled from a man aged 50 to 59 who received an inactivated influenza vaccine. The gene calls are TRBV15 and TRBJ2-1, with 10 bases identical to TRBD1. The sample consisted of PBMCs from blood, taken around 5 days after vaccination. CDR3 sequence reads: CATRGDRGVSGGYNEQFF. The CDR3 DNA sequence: TGTGCCACCAGGGGGGACAGGGGTGTCAGCGGTGGGTACAATGAGCAGTTCTTC.